These 32 T cell receptor beta chains were all obtained from the same sample, sequenced in a study of beta chain features in type 1 diabetes. Isolated RNA was reverse transcribed in full, so expressed TCRB transcripts were sequenced. Only in-frame clones appear in the TCRdb table, and some are missing; sequencing was by immunoSEQ multiplex PCR. The profile covers some 140,000 clones, with about a tenth appearing a single time and around 0.68% taken by the ten largest. The sequencing input was central memory CD4+ T cells from blood. The receptor set was obtained from a man between 18 and 35 years old in good health.

The chain combines TRBV6-1 with TRBJ2-3; D unclear. Trimming shortened V by 6 bases and J by 0 bases, and 10 bases separated the two germline ends. CDR1 MNHNS and CDR2 SASEGT come from the germline V gene. This CDR3 contains 14 residues. The CDR3 is CASRETTSTDTQYF. In DNA form, the CDR3 reads TGTGCCAGCAGGGAGACCACCAGCACAGATACGCAGTATTTT.

J is TRBJ1-5 and V is TRBV5-1; D remains ambiguous. CDR1 SGHRS and CDR2 YFSETQ come from the germline V gene. The CDR3 length is 18 residues. Trimming cost V 1 base and J 0 bases, with 17 bases left between them. The CDR3 DNA is TGCGCCAGCAGCTTGCAAGTCACCCACTTTTATAGCAATCAGCCCCAGCATTTT. Its translation: CASSLQVTHFYSNQPQHF.

This clone was picked up a small number of times. The same CDR3 arises from other DNA sequences in this sample as well. The chain is built from TRBV27 and TRBJ1-2; 10 bases are a match to TRBD1. The CDR3 totals 15 residues. V lost 5 bases to trimming and J lost 5 bases; unmatched junction nucleotides: 8. Per the germline V gene, CDR1 is MNHEY and CDR2 is SMNVEV (reference sequence). The CDR3 is CASSRGTGDGYGYTF. The CDR3 DNA follows: TGTGCCAGCAGTAGGGGGACAGGGGATGGTTATGGCTACACCTTC.

This clone occurred a few times. The J gene is TRBJ2-3, the V gene TRBV6-5; 7 nucleotides agree with TRBD1. The germline CDR1 and CDR2 sequences are MNHEY and SVGAGI. CDR3 size: 15 residues. V lost 2 bases and J lost 5; bases outside the gene matches: 7. The CDR3 coding sequence is TGTGCCAGCAGTTACCGACAGGGAGATAGAGATACGCAGTATTTT. As protein: CASSYRQGDRDTQYF.

The chain links TRBV7-2 to TRBJ2-7; 8 bases fit TRBD2. CDR3 size: 15 residues. The germline V gene has CDR1 SGHTA and CDR2 FQGNSA. V lost 5 bases and J lost 1; bases outside the gene matches: 7. This CDR3 is CASSPIAGPSYEQYF. CDR3 sequence (DNA): TGTGCCAGCAGCCCGATAGCGGGACCATCCTACGAGCAGTACTTC.

This clone was detected a few times. This chain uses TRBV28 with TRBJ1-2, with 8 bases that match TRBD1. CDR1 is MDHEN, CDR2 SYDVKM, per germline. The CDR3 contains 14 residues. V lost 6 bases, J lost 2 bases, and 5 bases stayed unmatched. The CDR3 DNA is TGTGCCAGCAGCCGATCAGGGGGCAACTATGGCTACACCTTC. It encodes CASSRSGGNYGYTF.

This chain connects TRBV4-2 to TRBJ2-2, with TRBD1 matching over 9 bases. CDR1 LGHNA and CDR2 YNFKEQ come from the germline V gene. This CDR3 contains 16 residues. Trimming removed 3 bases from V and 6 bases from J; junction bases left unmatched: 8. The CDR3 sequence: CASSHRRDRDAGELFF. The CDR3 DNA sequence: TGTGCCAGCAGCCATCGCCGGGACAGGGATGCCGGGGAGCTGTTTTTT.

This clone was seen only a few times. This sequence joins TRBV7-2 and TRBJ2-1; no clear D gene. With 1 base removed from V and 0 bases from J, the gap between germline ends came to 10 bases. The CDR3 covers 16 residues. CDR1 is SGHTA, CDR2 FQGNSA, per germline. The CDR3 DNA is TGTGCCAGCAGCTTAGGCGTCTCGAGCTCCTACAATGAGCAGTTCTTC. It specifies CASSLGVSSSYNEQFF.

This clone was seen a handful of times. The chain couples TRBV9 to TRBJ1-2; tentative D call: TRBD1 (6 bases). This CDR3 has 14 residues. The germline CDR1 and CDR2 sequences are SGDLS and YYNGEE. V was trimmed by 4 bases and J by 0 bases, leaving 10 bases between them. CDR3 DNA sequence: TGTGCCAGCAGCCCAGGACAGCCTAACTATGGCTACACCTTC. Protein sequence: CASSPGQPNYGYTF. The full variable domain, in which reference TRBV9 and TRBJ1-2 provide the parts outside the CDR3, is DSGVTQTPKHLITATGQRVTLRCSPRSGDLSVYWYQQSLDQGLQFLIQYYNGEERAKGNILERFSAQQFPDLHSELNLSSLELGDSALYFCASSPGQPNYGYTFGSGTRLTVV.

There are a few counts of this clone. The chain links TRBV28 to TRBJ2-7, with TRBD2 identical over 15 bases. Germline trimming cut 5 bases from V and 4 bases from J; bases unmatched to any gene: 6. There are 16 residues in the CDR3. CDR1 and CDR2 from the germline V gene are MDHEN and SYDVKM. The CDR3 loop is CASSTRTSGGDYEQYF. The CDR3 DNA sequence: TGTGCCAGCAGTACCCGGACTAGCGGGGGGGATTACGAGCAGTACTTC.

The chain is built from TRBV19 and TRBJ2-7, with TRBD1 matching over 9 bases. Germline CDR1 and CDR2: LNHDA and SQIVND (reference sequence). Unmatched junction bases numbered 5, after V lost 3 bases and J lost 2 bases. This CDR3 has 15 amino acids. The CDR3 is CASSMRRQGAYEQYF. In nucleotides, the CDR3 is TGTGCCAGTAGTATGAGGCGACAGGGGGCCTACGAGCAGTACTTC.

This rearrangement joins TRBV6-5 to TRBJ1-2, with TRBD1 matching over 10 bases. Germline CDR1 reads MNHEY; CDR2 reads SVGAGI. After removal of 5 bases from V and 4 bases from J, the junction contained 1 base not matched to a gene. CDR3 size: 13 residues. The CDR3 sequence: CASSDRGLYGYTF. CDR3 in DNA: TGTGCCAGCAGTGACAGGGGGCTCTATGGCTACACCTTC.

This clone appeared a few times. The V call is TRBV7-2, the J call TRBJ2-1; possible D gene TRBD2, 7 bases. Germline V lookup: CDR1 SGHTA, CDR2 FQGNSA. This CDR3 spans 15 amino acids. Trimming stripped 7 bases from V and 6 bases from J, with 19 bases between. For the CDR3, the DNA is TGTGCCAGCATCCGGGGGGCCCGGTCCCTCAATGAGCAGTTCTTC. Encoded protein: CASIRGARSLNEQFF.

This chain connects TRBV27 to TRBJ2-7; 10 bases are shared with TRBD1. Germline V gene lookup returns CDR1 MNHEY and CDR2 SMNVEV (reference sequence). This CDR3 is built from 15 residues. J was trimmed by 2 bases and V by 5 bases; bases with no gene match: 6. DNA of the CDR3: TGTGCCAGCAGTCCCCCCGGGACAGGGGCCTACGAGCAGTACTTC. Translated, it gives CASSPPGTGAYEQYF.

This clone was detected only a few times. This CDR3 reads CASQGRGGHETQYF. The DNA for the CDR3 is TGTGCCAGCCAGGGGCGGGGGGGCCATGAGACCCAGTACTTC. The V gene is TRBV25-1, the J gene TRBJ2-5; TRBD2 agrees at 9 bases. The V gene's germline CDR1 is MGHDK and CDR2 SYGVNS. The CDR3 loop spans 14 amino acids. The junction had 9 bases not matched to a gene; V was cut back by 8 bases and J by 5 bases.

This sequence joins TRBV11-2 and TRBJ2-5; 7 bases line up with TRBD1. There are 14 residues in the CDR3. The germline V gene has CDR1 SGHAT and CDR2 FQNNGV. V was pared by 3 bases and J by 7 bases, with 8 bases of the junction left unmatched. In nucleotides, the CDR3 is TGTGCCAGCAGCTTCCCAGGACAGGCCGGGACCCAGTACTTC. Its translation is CASSFPGQAGTQYF. The whole variable domain, filled in from reference TRBV11-2 and TRBJ2-5, reads EAGVAQSPRYKIIEKRQSVAFWCNPISGHATLYWYQQILGQGPKLLIQFQNNGVVDDSQLPKDRFSAERLKGVDSTLKIQPAKLEDSAVYLCASSFPGQAGTQYFGPGTRLLVL.

This clone was counted a few times. The chain links TRBV30 to TRBJ2-7, with TRBD1 matching over 10 bases. V was clipped by 3 bases and J by 5 bases; unmatched bases: 7. The CDR3 contains 14 residues. CDR1 and CDR2 (germline): GTSNPN, SVGIG (reference sequence). CDR3 sequence (DNA): TGTGCCTGGAGGTCGACAGGGGGCGGTGACGAGCAGTACTTC. Amino acids: CAWRSTGGGDEQYF.

This sequence joins TRBV7-2 and TRBJ2-7; 7 bases match TRBD2. J lost 4 bases, V lost 0 bases, and 12 bases had no gene match. This CDR3 is built from 17 residues. Per the germline V gene, CDR1 is SGHTA and CDR2 is FQGNSA. The CDR3 coding sequence is TGTGCCAGCAGCTTAGCGCCTAGCGGCCAGATCTCGTACGAGCAGTACTTC. Its translation: CASSLAPSGQISYEQYF.

This clone was recorded a few times. The rearrangement uses TRBV7-9 and TRBJ2-1; TRBD2 might be the D (6 bases). With 5 bases removed from V and 10 bases from J, the gap between germline ends came to 9 bases. Germline CDR1 and CDR2: SEHNR and FQNEAQ (reference sequence). The CDR3 extends over 11 amino acids. The CDR3 protein is CASSTRGEQFF. The CDR3 DNA is TGTGCCAGCAGCACTCGGGGGGAGCAGTTCTTC.

V is TRBV5-4 and J is TRBJ1-2; perhaps TRBD1 as D (6 bases). Germline CDR1 reads SGHNT; CDR2 reads YYREEE (reference sequence). V was trimmed by 1 base and J by 3 bases, leaving 7 bases between them. CDR3 length: 13 residues. The CDR3 spells CASSLNRDYGYTF. The CDR3 DNA sequence: TGTGCCAGCAGCTTGAACAGGGACTATGGCTACACCTTC. Based on the CDR3 plus reference TRBV5-4 and TRBJ1-2, the full variable domain is ETGVTQSPTHLIKTRGQQVTLRCSSQSGHNTVSWYQQALGQGPQFIFQYYREEENGRGNFPPRFSGLQFPNYSSELNVNALELDDSALYLCASSLNRDYGYTFGSGTRLTVV.

In this sample, this clone turned up many times. The rearrangement links TRBV5-1 to TRBJ2-3; 9 nucleotides match TRBD1. Germline CDR1 SGHRS, CDR2 YFSETQ. V shed 3 bases and J 2 bases; nucleotides not matched to a gene: 1. The CDR3 length is 14 residues. The CDR3 is CASSWDRDTDTQYF. The CDR3 nucleotides read TGCGCCAGCAGCTGGGACAGGGACACAGATACGCAGTATTTT. Drawing the rest from reference TRBV5-1 and TRBJ2-3, the complete variable domain is KAGVTQTPRYLIKTRGQQVTLSCSPISGHRSVSWYQQTPGQGLQFLFEYFSETQRNKGNFPGRFSGRQFSNSRSEMNVSTLELGDSALYLCASSWDRDTDTQYFGPGTRLTVL.

The chain employs TRBV4-1 and TRBJ2-1; 14 bases align to TRBD2. The length of the CDR3 is 16 residues. In germline, CDR1 is MGHRA, CDR2 YSYEKL. V gave up 1 base and J gave up 8 bases; unmatched junction bases: 4. CDR3 in DNA: TGCGCCAGCAGCCAAGGACTAGCGGGGGGGCTAGATGAGCAGTTCTTC. Protein product: CASSQGLAGGLDEQFF.

The chain is built from TRBV15 and TRBJ2-5; D is uncertain. V dropped 2 bases and J dropped 1 base, with 8 bases sitting between them. This CDR3 region has 14 residues. Germline-derived CDR1 and CDR2 are LNHNV and YYDKDF (reference sequence). CDR3 protein: CATSRQAIQETQYF. CDR3 in DNA: TGTGCCACCAGCAGACAGGCGATCCAAGAGACCCAGTACTTC.

Only a few counts were recorded for this clone. This sample includes further DNA sequences coding for the same CDR3. This rearrangement joins TRBV5-1 to TRBJ2-2, with 13 bases aligning to TRBD2. After removal of 5 bases from V and 4 bases from J, the junction contained 2 bases not matched to a gene. CDR1 SGHRS and CDR2 YFSETQ come from the germline V gene. The length of the CDR3 is 15 residues. CDR3 loop: CASSGLAGATGELFF. CDR3 coding DNA: TGCGCCAGCAGTGGACTAGCGGGGGCCACCGGGGAGCTGTTTTTT. Full variable domain (remainder filled in from reference TRBV5-1 and TRBJ2-2): KAGVTQTPRYLIKTRGQQVTLSCSPISGHRSVSWYQQTPGQGLQFLFEYFSETQRNKGNFPGRFSGRQFSNSRSEMNVSTLELGDSALYLCASSGLAGATGELFFGEGSRLTVL.

This clone occurred a few times. V usage is TRBV28 and J usage is TRBJ2-2; tentatively, D is TRBD1 (5 bases). The length of the CDR3 is 14 residues. Germline lookup yields CDR1 MDHEN and CDR2 SYDVKM. V lost 1 base, J lost 7 bases, and 10 bases lay in between. The CDR3 DNA reads TGTGCCAGCAGTTTATCCCAGGGTAACGGGGAGCTGTTTTTT. Its translation: CASSLSQGNGELFF.

This clone was recorded a few times. This chain joins TRBV7-3 and TRBJ1-5; a weak D match, TRBD1 (5 bases). V lost 2 bases, J lost 6 bases, and 14 bases lay in between. The CDR3 consists of 15 residues. Germline values: CDR1 SGHTA, CDR2 FQGTGA. CDR3 coding DNA: TGTGCCAGCAGCTTAGACAGCCTAGCGGGTCAGCCCCAGCATTTT. Translation: CASSLDSLAGQPQHF.

Comment on this clone: Within the sample, other DNA sequences also encode this same CDR3. This rearrangement joins TRBV5-1 to TRBJ2-1; 10 bases are a match to TRBD1. After removal of 4 bases from V and 5 bases from J, the junction contained 3 bases not matched to a gene. The CDR3 runs to 14 residues. Per the germline V gene, CDR1 is SGHRS and CDR2 is YFSETQ. The CDR3 DNA is TGCGCCAGCAGCATGGGACAGGGGAACAATGAGCAGTTCTTC. Translation gives CASSMGQGNNEQFF.

This clone showed up just a few times. The J gene is TRBJ2-6, the V gene TRBV18; 12 bases align to TRBD1. Germline V lookup: CDR1 KGHSH, CDR2 LQKENI. The CDR3 has 17 amino acids. The V segment lost 6 bases and the J segment 1 base; nucleotides outside the gene matches: 4. The CDR3 sequence: CASSPGQGASGANVLTF. DNA for the CDR3: TGTGCCAGCTCGCCGGGACAGGGGGCGTCTGGGGCCAACGTCCTGACTTTC.

The J gene is TRBJ1-2, the V gene TRBV28; TRBD1 might be the D (6 bases). CDR1 and CDR2 from the germline V gene are MDHEN and SYDVKM. The CDR3 sequence is 14 residues long. The V end lost 4 bases, the J end lost 4 bases, and 13 bases lay between the germline ends. The CDR3 here is CASSSSRTVYGYTF. In nucleotides, the CDR3 is TGTGCCAGCAGTTCGAGCCGGACAGTCTATGGCTACACCTTC.

Here the CDR3 DNA reads TGTGCCAGCAGCGGACAGAACCAAGAGACCCAGTACTTC. This translates into CASSGQNQETQYF. The chain links TRBV6-1 to TRBJ2-5; tentatively, D is TRBD1 (6 bases). Looked up from germline, CDR1 is MNHNS and CDR2 is SASEGT. CDR3 size: 13 residues. V lost 6 bases and J 0 bases, leaving 8 bases between the germline ends.

V usage is TRBV15 and J usage is TRBJ1-4, with D maybe TRBD1 (6 bases). Germline V gene data show CDR1 as LNHNV and CDR2 as YYDKDF (reference sequence). This CDR3 contains 16 residues. V lost 0 bases, J lost 4 bases, and 12 bases lay in between. In nucleotides, the CDR3 is TGTGCCACCAGCAGAGATATGGGGGGGCATAATGAAAAACTGTTTTTT. Translated: CATSRDMGGHNEKLFF.

This clone turned up a few times. The chain has TRBV7-2 and TRBJ2-7; D is perhaps TRBD1 (5 bases). This CDR3 is built from 14 residues. Germline CDR1 reads SGHTA; CDR2 reads FQGNSA. Trimming stripped 7 bases from V and 7 bases from J, with 20 bases between. This CDR3 reads CASTTSDRIPEQYF. In nucleotides, the CDR3 is TGTGCCAGCACCACCTCCGACAGAATACCTGAGCAGTACTTC.